These T cell receptor beta chains were read from a single sample in a study of monozygotic twins with inflammatory bowel disease. With the 5' RACE reads reprocessed, TCRdb shows one record per CDR3 protein and no DNA. This sample's clone table lists more than 120,000 distinct CDR3 sequences. Sequenced material: blood. Receptors were obtained from a human donor with ulcerative colitis or Crohn's disease, or a healthy co-twin of an affected twin (not recorded which). Each CDR3 is given with its conserved first and last residue. Fields, in order: J gene, clone size, V gene, CDR3 protein. Clone size is given for some rows only: seen once, a few or many times, or a class if the clone is expanded.

>TRBJ1-6|-|TRBV6-5
CASSWWGRRDSPLHF
>TRBJ2-7|-|TRBV28
CASSVIQESYEQYF
>TRBJ1-1|-|TRBV24-1
CATSNGSLNTEAFF
>TRBJ1-1|-|TRBV12-3/TRBV12-4
CASSTFGQGAEAFF
>TRBJ1-2|-|TRBV6-2/TRBV6-3
CASSYLPRTIYGYTF
>TRBJ2-5|-|TRBV7-3
CASSLGKGAGETQYF
>TRBJ2-1|-|TRBV5-1
CASREIVNNEQFF
>TRBJ1-3|-|TRBV9
CASSVEDLYSGNTIYF
>TRBJ1-3|-|TRBV18
CASSREAGNTIYF
>TRBJ2-1|-|TRBV6-1
CASSEFLWSTVPNEQFF
>TRBJ2-5|-|TRBV7-2
CASSPGTTTWYQETQYF
>TRBJ2-7|-|TRBV20-1
CSARDYRFVTYEQYF
>TRBJ1-4|-|TRBV5-1
CASSLDPGQDVEKLFF
>TRBJ1-1|-|TRBV7-3
CASSSNYGTKAFF
>TRBJ1-1|-|TRBV7-2
CASSPQGFRAEAFF
>TRBJ1-2|medium-sized|TRBV4-1
CASSQERQALNYGYTF
>TRBJ2-7|-|TRBV18
CASSQQGSYEQYF
>TRBJ2-2|-|TRBV5-1
CASSMRQGDTGELFF
>TRBJ2-1|-|TRBV12-3/TRBV12-4
CASSFWGGTSYNEQFF
>TRBJ2-6|-|TRBV9
CASSVAYGANVLTF
>TRBJ1-2|-|TRBV7-2
CASSSRVRSDIYGYTF
>TRBJ2-3|-|TRBV20-1
CSARDLRTQYF
>TRBJ2-3|-|TRBV28
CASSSPGQGTDTQYF
>TRBJ2-7|-|TRBV4-2
CASSLQFGTEAYEQYF
>TRBJ1-1|-|TRBV21-1
CASSKGEGADRVVGEAFF
>TRBJ1-1|-|TRBV10-3
CAISAAGGNTEAFF
>TRBJ2-5|-|TRBV20-1
CSASRGTQETQYF
>TRBJ2-5|-|TRBV12-3/TRBV12-4
CASSGEDGHGETQYF
>TRBJ2-7|-|TRBV6-1
CASSGGGQGRFSSYEQYF
>TRBJ2-3|-|TRBV20-1
CSARVLSGASTDTQYF
>TRBJ2-1|-|TRBV28
CASSTTSGGKQFF
>TRBJ2-1|-|TRBV5-1
CASSSTSGVSYNEQFF
>TRBJ2-2|-|TRBV6-5
CASSYIGGAGELFF
>TRBJ2-2|-|TRBV5-5
CASIRGNTNTGELFF
>TRBJ2-7|-|TRBV5-1
CASSLTGTDSYEQYF
>TRBJ1-4|-|TRBV7-2
CASSRDPITNEKLFF
>TRBJ1-2|-|TRBV20-1
CSAPRVPNYGYTF
>TRBJ2-5|-|TRBV7-9
CASSPPTDHGTQYF
>TRBJ2-1|-|TRBV29-1
CSVEPTSGNSYNEQFF
>TRBJ1-2|-|TRBV20-1
CSARPGQGINYGYTF
>TRBJ1-1|-|TRBV20-1
CSARDRVGHSEAFF